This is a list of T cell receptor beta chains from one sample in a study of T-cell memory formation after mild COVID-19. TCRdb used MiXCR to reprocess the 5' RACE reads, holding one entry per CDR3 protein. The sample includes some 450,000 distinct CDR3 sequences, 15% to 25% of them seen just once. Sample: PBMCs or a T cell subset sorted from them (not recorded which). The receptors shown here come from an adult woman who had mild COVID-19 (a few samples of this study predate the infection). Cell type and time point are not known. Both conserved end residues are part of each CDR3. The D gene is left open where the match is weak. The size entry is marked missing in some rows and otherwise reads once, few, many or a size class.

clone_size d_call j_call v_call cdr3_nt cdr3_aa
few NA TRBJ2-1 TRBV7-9 TGTGCCAGCAGCTCCGGACCCGAGGGTCTCTACAATGAGCAGTTCTTC CASSSGPEGLYNEQFF
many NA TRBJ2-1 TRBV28 TGTGCCAGCAGTTACGTCCGCCATGAGCAGTTCTTC CASSYVRHEQFF
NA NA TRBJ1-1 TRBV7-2 TGTGCCAGCAGCTTTTCCATTGTCGCTGAAGCTTTCTTT CASSFSIVAEAFF
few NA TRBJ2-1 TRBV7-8 TGTGCCAGCAGCCGTCGGACCGGCGATGAGCAGTTCTTC CASSRRTGDEQFF
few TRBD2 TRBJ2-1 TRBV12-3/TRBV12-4 TGTGCCAGCAGTCAACTAGCGGGGGGTAATGTGCAGTTCTTC CASSQLAGGNVQFF
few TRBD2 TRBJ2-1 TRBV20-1 TGCAGTGCTAGGGGAACTAGCGGGAACGGAGATGAGCAGTTCTTC CSARGTSGNGDEQFF
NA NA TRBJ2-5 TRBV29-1 TGCAGCGTTCGTCGGGGTGCTCAAGAGACCCAGTACTTC CSVRRGAQETQYF
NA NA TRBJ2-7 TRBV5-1 TGCGCCAGCAGCCTTTTAGAGGAACCCTACGAGCAGTACTTC CASSLLEEPYEQYF
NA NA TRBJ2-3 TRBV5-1 TGCGCCAGCAGCTTGGCCCTGGGCGGTTCAGATACGCAGTATTTT CASSLALGGSDTQYF
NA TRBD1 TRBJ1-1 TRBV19 TGTGCCAGTCCGGGACAGGGTGGTGAAGCTTTCTTT CASPGQGGEAFF
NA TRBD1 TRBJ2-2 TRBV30 TGTGCCTGGGGGGGACAGAGCACCGGGGAGCTGTTTTTT CAWGGQSTGELFF
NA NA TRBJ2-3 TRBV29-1 TGCAGCGTTCTCCGCCCCACAGATACGCAGTATTTT CSVLRPTDTQYF
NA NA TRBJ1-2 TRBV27 TGTGCCAGCAGCCCGCTCCCGGGCGGGGGATATGGCTACACCTTC CASSPLPGGGYGYTF
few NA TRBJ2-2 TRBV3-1 TGTGCCAGCAGCCAAGAGGGCCTAGCCGGGGAGCTGTTTTTT CASSQEGLAGELFF
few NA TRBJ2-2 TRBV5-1 TGCGCCAGCAGCTTGGACAGTAACACCGGGGAGCTGTTTTTT CASSLDSNTGELFF
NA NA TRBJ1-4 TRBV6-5 TGTGCCAGCAGTTACGGGGCCCCGAAACAGGGTAGCAAGGAAAAACTGTTTTTT CASSYGAPKQGSKEKLFF
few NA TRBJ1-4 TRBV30 TGTGCCTGGACCTCCACACAGGGTAAAAAACTGTTTTTT CAWTSTQGKKLFF
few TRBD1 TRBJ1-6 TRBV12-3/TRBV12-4 TGTGCCAGCAGCCCACAGGGGACTGATTCACCCCTCCACTTT CASSPQGTDSPLHF
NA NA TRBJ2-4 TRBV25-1 TGTGCCAGCAGTGGGACCCTCAAAAACATTCAGTACTTC CASSGTLKNIQYF
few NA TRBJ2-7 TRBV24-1 TGTGCCACCAGTGATTACAGGGATGGGGAGCAGTACTTC CATSDYRDGEQYF
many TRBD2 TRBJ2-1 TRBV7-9 TGTGCCAGCAGCCGCAGGGGCCTAGCGGGAGACAACAATGAGCAGTTCTTC CASSRRGLAGDNNEQFF
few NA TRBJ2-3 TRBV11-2 TGTGCCAGCAGCCTAGCAAGAGTCACAGATACGCAGTATTTT CASSLARVTDTQYF
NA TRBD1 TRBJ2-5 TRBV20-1 TGCAGTGCTAGAAACAGGGGTGAAGAGACCCAGTACTTC CSARNRGEETQYF
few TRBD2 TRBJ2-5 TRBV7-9 TGTGCCAGCAACTCTGGGACTAGCGGGAGGGAGACCCAGTACTTC CASNSGTSGRETQYF
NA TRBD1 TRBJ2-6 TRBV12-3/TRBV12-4 TGTGCCAGCAGCCGGGACAGGGGTTATGTCCTGACTTTC CASSRDRGYVLTF
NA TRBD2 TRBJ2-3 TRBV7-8 TGTGCCAGCAGCTTAGCGGGGGGGAATCACAAGGATACGCAGTATTTT CASSLAGGNHKDTQYF
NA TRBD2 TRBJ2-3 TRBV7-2 TGTGCCAGCAGCTCCTCACTACTACTAGCGGGGGCTCCTCGGGATACGCAGTATTTT CASSSSLLLAGAPRDTQYF
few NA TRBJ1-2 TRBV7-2 TGTGCCAGCAGCTCCTCCAGGGTCGGGTACTATGGCTACACCTTC CASSSSRVGYYGYTF
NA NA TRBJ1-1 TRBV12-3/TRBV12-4 TGTGCCAGCAGCCCGAACACGGGCGCTTTCTTT CASSPNTGAFF
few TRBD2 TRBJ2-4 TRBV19 TGTGCCAGTAGTACGGGACTAGCGGGCAACATTCAGTACTTC CASSTGLAGNIQYF